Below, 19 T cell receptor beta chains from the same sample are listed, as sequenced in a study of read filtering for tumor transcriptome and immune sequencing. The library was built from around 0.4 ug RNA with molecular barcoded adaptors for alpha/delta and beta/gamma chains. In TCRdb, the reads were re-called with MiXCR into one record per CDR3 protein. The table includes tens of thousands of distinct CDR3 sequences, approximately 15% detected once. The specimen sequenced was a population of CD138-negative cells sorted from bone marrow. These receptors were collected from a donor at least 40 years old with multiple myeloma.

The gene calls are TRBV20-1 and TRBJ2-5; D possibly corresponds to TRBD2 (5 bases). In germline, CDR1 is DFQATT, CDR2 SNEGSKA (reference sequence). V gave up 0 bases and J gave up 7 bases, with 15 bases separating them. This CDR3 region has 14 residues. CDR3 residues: CSARDPRGPGTQYF. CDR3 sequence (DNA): TGCAGTGCTAGAGATCCCCGGGGTCCAGGGACCCAGTACTTC.

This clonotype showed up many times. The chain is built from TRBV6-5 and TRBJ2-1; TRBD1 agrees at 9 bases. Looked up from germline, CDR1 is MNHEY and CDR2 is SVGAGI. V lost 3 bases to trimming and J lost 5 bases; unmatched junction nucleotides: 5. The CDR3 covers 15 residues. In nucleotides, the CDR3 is TGTGCCAGCAGTTATCTGGGACAGGGAAACAATGAGCAGTTCTTC. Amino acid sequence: CASSYLGQGNNEQFF.

The CDR3 spells CASSSLQGASGNTIYF. Written as DNA, the CDR3 is TGTGCCAGCAGTTCCCTGCAGGGTGCATCTGGAAACACCATATATTTT. This chain connects TRBV28 to TRBJ1-3, with D possibly being TRBD1 (5 bases). This CDR3 has 16 amino acids. Trimming stripped 4 bases from V and 1 base from J, with 14 bases between. The germline CDR1 and CDR2 sequences are MDHEN and SYDVKM.

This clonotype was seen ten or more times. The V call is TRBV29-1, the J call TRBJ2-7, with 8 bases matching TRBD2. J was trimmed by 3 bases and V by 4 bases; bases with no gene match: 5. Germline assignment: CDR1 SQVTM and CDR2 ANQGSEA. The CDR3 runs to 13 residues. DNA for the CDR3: TGCAGCGTTGTGTCTAGCGGGCACTACGAGCAGTACTTC. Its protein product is CSVVSSGHYEQYF.

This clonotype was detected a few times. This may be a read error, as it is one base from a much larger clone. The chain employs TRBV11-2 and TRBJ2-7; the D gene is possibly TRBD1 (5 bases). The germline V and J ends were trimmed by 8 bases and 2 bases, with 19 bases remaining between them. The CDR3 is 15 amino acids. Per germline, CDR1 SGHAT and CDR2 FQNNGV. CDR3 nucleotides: TGTGCCAGCGGCATTACGTGGGGCGGAACCTACGAGCAGTACTTC. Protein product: CASGITWGGTYEQYF.

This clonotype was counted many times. CDR3 in amino acids: CASSGTGDQPQHF. In DNA form, the CDR3 reads TGTGCCAGCAGCGGGACAGGGGACCAGCCCCAGCATTTT. V usage is TRBV9 and J usage is TRBJ1-5, with 9 bases identical to TRBD1. Germline CDR1 reads SGDLS; CDR2 reads YYNGEE. V lost 3 bases, J lost 7 bases, and 2 bases stayed unmatched. CDR3 length: 13 amino acids.

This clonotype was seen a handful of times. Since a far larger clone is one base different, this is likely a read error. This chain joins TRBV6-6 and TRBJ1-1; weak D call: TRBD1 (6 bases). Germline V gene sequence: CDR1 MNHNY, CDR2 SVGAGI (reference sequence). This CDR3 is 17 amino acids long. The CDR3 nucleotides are TGTGCCAGCGGTTACCTTTTGGGGGGGCCGGAGAACACTGAAGCTTTCTTT. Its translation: CASGYLLGGPENTEAFF.

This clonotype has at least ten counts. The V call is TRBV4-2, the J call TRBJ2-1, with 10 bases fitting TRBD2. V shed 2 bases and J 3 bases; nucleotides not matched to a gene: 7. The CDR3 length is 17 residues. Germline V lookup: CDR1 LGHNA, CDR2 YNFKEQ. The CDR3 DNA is TGTGCCAGCAGCCAAAGCTCTAGCGGGAGCATCTACAATGAGCAGTTCTTC. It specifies CASSQSSSGSIYNEQFF.

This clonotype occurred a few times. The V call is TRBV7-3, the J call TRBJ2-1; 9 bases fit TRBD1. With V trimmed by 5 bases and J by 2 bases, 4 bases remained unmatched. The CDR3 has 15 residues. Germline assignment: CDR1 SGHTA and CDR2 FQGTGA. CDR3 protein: CASSHRDRAYNEQFF. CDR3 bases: TGTGCCAGCAGCCACCGGGACAGGGCCTACAATGAGCAGTTCTTC.

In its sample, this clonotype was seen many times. CDR3 coding DNA: TGCGCCAGCAGCCCTGGGACAGGGGGCGATGATGGCTACACCTTC. Its protein product is CASSPGTGGDDGYTF. The gene calls are TRBV4-1 and TRBJ1-2; 12 bases agree with TRBD1. CDR3 length: 15 residues. The germline gives CDR1 MGHRA, CDR2 YSYEKL. Trimming took 4 bases from V and 6 from J; bases not matched to a gene: 6.

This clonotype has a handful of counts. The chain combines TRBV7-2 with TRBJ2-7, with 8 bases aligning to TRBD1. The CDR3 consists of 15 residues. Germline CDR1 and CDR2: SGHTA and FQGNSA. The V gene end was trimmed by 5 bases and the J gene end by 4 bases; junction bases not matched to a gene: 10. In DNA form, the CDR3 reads TGTGCCAGCAGCCTTTGGTGGGGACAGGCTTACGAGCAGTACTTC. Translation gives CASSLWWGQAYEQYF.

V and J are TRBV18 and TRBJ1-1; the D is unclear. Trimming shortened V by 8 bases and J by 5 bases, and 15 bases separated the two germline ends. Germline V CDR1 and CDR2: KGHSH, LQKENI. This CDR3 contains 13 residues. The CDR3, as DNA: TGTGCCAGCGCGGGTCGGGTTGGGACTGAAGCTTTCTTT. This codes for CASAGRVGTEAFF.

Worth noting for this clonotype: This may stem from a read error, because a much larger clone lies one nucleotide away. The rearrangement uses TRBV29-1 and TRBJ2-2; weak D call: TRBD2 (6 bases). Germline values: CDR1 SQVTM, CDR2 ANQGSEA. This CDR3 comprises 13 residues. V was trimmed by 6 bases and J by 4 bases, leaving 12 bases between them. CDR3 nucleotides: TGCAGCGTGACGGGAGTCGGCACCGGGGAGCTGTTTTTT. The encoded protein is CSVTGVGTGELFF.

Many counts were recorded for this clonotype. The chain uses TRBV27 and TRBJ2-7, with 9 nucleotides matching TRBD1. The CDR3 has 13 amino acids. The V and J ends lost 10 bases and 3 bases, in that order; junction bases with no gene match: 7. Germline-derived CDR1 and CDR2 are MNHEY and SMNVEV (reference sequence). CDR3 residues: CATTDRGGYEQYF. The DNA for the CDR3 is TGTGCCACTACGGACAGGGGAGGCTACGAGCAGTACTTC.

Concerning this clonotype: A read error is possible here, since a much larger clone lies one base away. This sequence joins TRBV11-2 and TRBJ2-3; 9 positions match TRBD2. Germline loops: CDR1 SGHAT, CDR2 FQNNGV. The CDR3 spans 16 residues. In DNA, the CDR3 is TGTGCCGGCAGCGGGACTAGCCGAAGGAGCACAGATACGCAGTATTTT. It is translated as CAGSGTSRRSTDTQYF.

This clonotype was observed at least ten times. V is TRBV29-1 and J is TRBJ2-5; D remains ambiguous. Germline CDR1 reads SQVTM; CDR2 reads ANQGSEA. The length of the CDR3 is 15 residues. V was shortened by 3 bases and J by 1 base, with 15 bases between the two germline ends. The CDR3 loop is CSVDGLRGVQETQYF. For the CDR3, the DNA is TGCAGCGTTGATGGATTGAGAGGCGTCCAAGAGACCCAGTACTTC.

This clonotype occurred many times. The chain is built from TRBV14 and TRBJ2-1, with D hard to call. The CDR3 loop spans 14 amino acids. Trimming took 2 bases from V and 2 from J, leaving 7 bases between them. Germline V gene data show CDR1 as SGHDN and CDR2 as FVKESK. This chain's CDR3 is CASSQQEPYNEQFF. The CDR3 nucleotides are TGTGCCAGCAGCCAACAGGAGCCCTACAATGAGCAGTTCTTC.

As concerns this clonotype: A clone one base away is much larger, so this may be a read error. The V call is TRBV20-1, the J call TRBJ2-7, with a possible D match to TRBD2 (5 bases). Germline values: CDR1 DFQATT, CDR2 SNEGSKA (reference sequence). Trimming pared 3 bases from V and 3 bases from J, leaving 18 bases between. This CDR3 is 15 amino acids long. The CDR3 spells CSASTLAWGIYEQYF. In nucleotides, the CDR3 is TGCAGTGCTAGTACTTTAGCGTGGGGAATCTACGAGCAGTACTTC.

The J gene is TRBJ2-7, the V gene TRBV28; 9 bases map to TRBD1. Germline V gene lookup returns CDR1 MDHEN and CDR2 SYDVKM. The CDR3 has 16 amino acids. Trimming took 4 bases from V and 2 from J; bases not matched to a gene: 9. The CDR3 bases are TGTGCCAGCAGTTCCCCCTCCGGGACAGGGACCTACGAGCAGTACTTC. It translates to CASSSPSGTGTYEQYF.